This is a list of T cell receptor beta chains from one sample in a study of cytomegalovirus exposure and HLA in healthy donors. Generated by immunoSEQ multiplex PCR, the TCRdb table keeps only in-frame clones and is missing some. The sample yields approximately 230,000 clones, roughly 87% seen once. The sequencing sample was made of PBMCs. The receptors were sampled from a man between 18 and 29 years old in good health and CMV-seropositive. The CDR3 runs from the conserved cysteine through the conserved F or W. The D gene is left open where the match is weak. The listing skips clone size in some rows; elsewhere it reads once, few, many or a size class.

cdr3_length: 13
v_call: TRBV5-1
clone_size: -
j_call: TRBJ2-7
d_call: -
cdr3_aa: CASSLAPRGEQYF
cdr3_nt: TGCGCCAGCAGCTTGGCCCCCCGGGGGGAGCAGTACTTC

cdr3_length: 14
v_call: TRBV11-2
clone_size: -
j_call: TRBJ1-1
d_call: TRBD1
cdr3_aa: CASSLQGGNTEAFF
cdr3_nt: TGTGCCAGCAGCCTCCAGGGGGGGAATACTGAAGCTTTCTTT

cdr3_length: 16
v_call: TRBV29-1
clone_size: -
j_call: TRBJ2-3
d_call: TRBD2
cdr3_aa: CSVDGLAGGPTDTQYF
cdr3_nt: TGCAGCGTTGACGGCTTAGCGGGAGGGCCTACAGATACGCAGTATTTT

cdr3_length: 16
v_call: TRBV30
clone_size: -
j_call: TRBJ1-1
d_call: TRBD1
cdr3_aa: CAWALPGGRGDTEAFF
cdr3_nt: TGTGCCTGGGCGCTCCCAGGGGGAAGGGGAGACACTGAAGCTTTCTTT

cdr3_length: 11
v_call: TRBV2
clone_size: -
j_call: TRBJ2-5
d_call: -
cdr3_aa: CASRQGETQYF
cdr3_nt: TGTGCCAGCCGCCAAGGGGAGACCCAGTACTTC

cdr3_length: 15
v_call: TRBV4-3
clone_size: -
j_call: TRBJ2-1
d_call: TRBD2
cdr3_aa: CASSLIAGPRNEQFF
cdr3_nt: TGCGCCAGCAGCCTTATAGCGGGACCTCGCAATGAGCAGTTCTTC

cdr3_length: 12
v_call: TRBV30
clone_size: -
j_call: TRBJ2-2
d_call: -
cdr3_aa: CAWRWLRGELFF
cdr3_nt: TGTGCCTGGAGGTGGCTGCGCGGGGAGCTGTTTTTT

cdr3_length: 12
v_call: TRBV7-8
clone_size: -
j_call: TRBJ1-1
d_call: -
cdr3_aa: CASSLIGTEAFF
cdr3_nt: TGTGCCAGCAGCTTAATTGGCACTGAAGCTTTCTTT

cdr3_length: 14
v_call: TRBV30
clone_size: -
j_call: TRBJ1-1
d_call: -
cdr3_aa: CAWSRQVLNTEAFF
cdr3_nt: TGTGCCTGGAGCCGACAGGTTTTGAACACTGAAGCTTTCTTT

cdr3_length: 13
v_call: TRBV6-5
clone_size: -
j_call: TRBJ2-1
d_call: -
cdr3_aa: CASSYSRVNEQFF
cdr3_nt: TGTGCCAGCAGTTACTCAAGGGTCAATGAGCAGTTCTTC

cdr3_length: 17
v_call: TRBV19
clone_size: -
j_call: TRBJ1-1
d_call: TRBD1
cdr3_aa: CASSPNERDSFNTEAFF
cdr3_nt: TGTGCCAGTAGCCCAAACGAGCGGGACAGTTTTAACACTGAAGCTTTCTTT

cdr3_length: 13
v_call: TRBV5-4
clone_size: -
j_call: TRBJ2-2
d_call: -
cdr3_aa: CASSLYGTGELFF
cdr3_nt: TGTGCCAGCAGCTTGTACGGGACCGGGGAGCTGTTTTTT

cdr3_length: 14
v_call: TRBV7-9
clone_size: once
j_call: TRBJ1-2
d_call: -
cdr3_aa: CASSFVRGSHGYTF
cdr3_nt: TGTGCCAGCAGCTTCGTTAGGGGGAGCCATGGCTACACCTTC

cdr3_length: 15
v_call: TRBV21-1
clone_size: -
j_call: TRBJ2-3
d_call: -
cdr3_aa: CASSKGEGGADTQYF
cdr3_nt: TGTGCCAGCAGCAAAGGGGAAGGTGGGGCAGATACGCAGTATTTT

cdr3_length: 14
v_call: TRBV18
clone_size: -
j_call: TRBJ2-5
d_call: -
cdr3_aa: CASSPGGAGETQYF
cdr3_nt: TGTGCCAGCTCACCAGGAGGGGCCGGAGAGACCCAGTACTTC

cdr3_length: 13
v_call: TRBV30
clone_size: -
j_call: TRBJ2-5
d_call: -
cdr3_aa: CAWRRGNQETQYF
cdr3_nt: TGTGCCTGGAGAAGAGGTAACCAAGAGACCCAGTACTTC

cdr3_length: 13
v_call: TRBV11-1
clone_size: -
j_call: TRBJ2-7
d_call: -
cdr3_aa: CASSSRDSYEQYF
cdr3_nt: TGTGCCAGCAGCTCAAGAGACAGCTACGAGCAGTACTTC

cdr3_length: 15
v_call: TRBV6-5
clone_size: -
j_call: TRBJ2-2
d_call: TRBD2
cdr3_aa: CASSRLAGATRELFF
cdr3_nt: TGTGCCAGCAGTCGACTAGCGGGAGCTACTCGGGAGCTGTTTTTT

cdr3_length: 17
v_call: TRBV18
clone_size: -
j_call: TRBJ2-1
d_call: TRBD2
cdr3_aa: CASSPFTSGRAFPEQFF
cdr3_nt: TGTGCCAGCTCACCTTTCACTAGCGGGAGAGCCTTCCCTGAGCAGTTCTTC

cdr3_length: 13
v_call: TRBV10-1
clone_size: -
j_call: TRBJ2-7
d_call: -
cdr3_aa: CASSGAGTSEQYF
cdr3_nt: TGCGCCAGCAGTGGGGCCGGGACTTCCGAGCAGTACTTC

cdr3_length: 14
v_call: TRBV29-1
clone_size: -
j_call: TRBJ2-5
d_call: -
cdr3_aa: CSVVTANKGETQYF
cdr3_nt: TGCAGCGTTGTGACAGCTAACAAGGGGGAGACCCAGTACTTC

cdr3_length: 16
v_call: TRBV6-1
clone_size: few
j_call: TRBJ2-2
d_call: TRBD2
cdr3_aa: CASSARTSGYSGELFF
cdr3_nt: TGTGCCAGCAGTGCACGGACTAGCGGGTACTCCGGGGAGCTGTTTTTT

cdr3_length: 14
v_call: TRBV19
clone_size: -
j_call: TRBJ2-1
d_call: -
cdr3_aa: CASSNRLAYNEQFF
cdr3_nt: TGTGCCAGTAGTAATCGACTAGCCTACAATGAGCAGTTCTTC

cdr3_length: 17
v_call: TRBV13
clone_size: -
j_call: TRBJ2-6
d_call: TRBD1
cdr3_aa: CASTGTVSESGANVLTF
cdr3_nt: TGTGCCAGCACCGGGACAGTGAGCGAATCTGGGGCCAACGTCCTGACTTTC

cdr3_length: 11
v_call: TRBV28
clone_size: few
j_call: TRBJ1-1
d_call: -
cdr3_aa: CASSLATEAFF
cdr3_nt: TGTGCCAGCAGTTTAGCCACTGAAGCTTTCTTT

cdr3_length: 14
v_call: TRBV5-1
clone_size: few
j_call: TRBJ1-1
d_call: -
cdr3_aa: CASSPNLGGTEAFF
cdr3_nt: TGCGCCAGCTCCCCAAATCTAGGGGGGACTGAAGCTTTCTTT

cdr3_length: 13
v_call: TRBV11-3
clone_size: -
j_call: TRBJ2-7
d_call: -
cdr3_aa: CASSWGFSYEQYF
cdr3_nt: TGTGCCAGCAGCTGGGGATTTTCCTACGAGCAGTACTTC

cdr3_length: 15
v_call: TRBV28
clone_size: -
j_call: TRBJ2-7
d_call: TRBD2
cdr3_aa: CASSLTSGLSYEQYF
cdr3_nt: TGTGCCAGCAGCCTTACTAGCGGGCTTTCCTACGAGCAGTACTTC

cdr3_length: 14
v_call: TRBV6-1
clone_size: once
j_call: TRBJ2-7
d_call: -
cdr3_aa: CASSGGPRTYEQYF
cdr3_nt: TGTGCCAGCAGTGGGGGCCCCAGGACCTACGAGCAGTACTTC

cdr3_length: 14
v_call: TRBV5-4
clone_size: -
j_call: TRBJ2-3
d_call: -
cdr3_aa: CASSLRESTDTQYF
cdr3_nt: TGTGCCAGCAGCTTGCGGGAGAGCACAGATACGCAGTATTTT

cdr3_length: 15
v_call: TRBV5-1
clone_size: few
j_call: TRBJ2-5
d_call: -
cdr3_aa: CASSLSGAAQETQYF
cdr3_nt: TGCGCCAGCAGCTTGTCCGGAGCCGCCCAAGAGACCCAGTACTTC

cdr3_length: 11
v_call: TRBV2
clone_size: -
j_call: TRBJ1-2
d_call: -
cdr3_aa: CASERGYGYTF
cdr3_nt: TGTGCCAGCGAGCGGGGCTATGGCTACACCTTC

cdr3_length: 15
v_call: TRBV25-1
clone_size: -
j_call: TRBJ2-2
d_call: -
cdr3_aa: CASSDRGPSTGELFF
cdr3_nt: TGTGCCAGCAGTGATCGAGGGCCTAGCACCGGGGAGCTGTTTTTT

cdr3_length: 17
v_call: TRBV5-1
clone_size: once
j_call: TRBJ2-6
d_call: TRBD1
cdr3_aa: CASSSGQLAGGANVLTF
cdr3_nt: TGCGCCAGCAGCTCGGGACAGTTAGCTGGTGGGGCCAACGTCCTGACTTTC

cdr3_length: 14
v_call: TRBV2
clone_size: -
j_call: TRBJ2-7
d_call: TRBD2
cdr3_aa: CASSGLAGSYEQYF
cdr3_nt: TGTGCCAGCAGTGGACTAGCGGGATCCTACGAGCAGTACTTC

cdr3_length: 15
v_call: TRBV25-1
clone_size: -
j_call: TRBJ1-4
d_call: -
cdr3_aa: CASSEYRGVNEKLFF
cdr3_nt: TGTGCCAGCAGTGAATATCGGGGGGTTAATGAAAAACTGTTTTTT

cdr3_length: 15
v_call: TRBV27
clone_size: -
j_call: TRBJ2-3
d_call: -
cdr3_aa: CASITYWGALDTQYF
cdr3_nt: TGTGCCAGCATTACCTACTGGGGGGCCCTGGATACGCAGTATTTT

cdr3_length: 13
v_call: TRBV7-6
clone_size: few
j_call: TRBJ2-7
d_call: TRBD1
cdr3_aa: CASSLGQGNEQYF
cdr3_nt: TGTGCCAGCAGCTTAGGACAGGGAAACGAGCAGTACTTC

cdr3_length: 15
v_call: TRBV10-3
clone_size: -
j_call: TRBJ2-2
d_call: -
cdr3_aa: CAISDLGAHTGELFF
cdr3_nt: TGTGCCATCAGTGATTTGGGGGCCCACACCGGGGAGCTGTTTTTT